One sample yielded the 11 T cell receptor beta chains listed below, sequenced in a study of shared clonotypes between healthy human individuals. Generated by immunoSEQ multiplex PCR, the TCRdb table keeps only in-frame clones and is missing some. The data show approximately 2.5 million clones, over 85% seen once. Specimen: naive CD4+ T cells sorted from blood. Documented subset: CD45RA+ positively selected. These receptors originate from a man between 18 and 35 years old in good health.

J is TRBJ1-1 and V is TRBV5-8; possible D gene TRBD1, 6 bases. Germline CDR1 is SGHTS and CDR2 is YDEGEE. V shed 1 base and J shed 3 bases, with 13 bases lying between them. This CDR3 spans 15 amino acids. DNA of the CDR3: TGTGCCAGCAGCTTGACGGGGGGGCCTTACACTGAAGCTTTCTTT. Its protein is CASSLTGGPYTEAFF.

The J gene is TRBJ2-2, the V gene TRBV5-4; tentatively, D is TRBD2 (5 bases). Trimming removed 0 bases from V and 7 bases from J, with 10 bases in between. Germline CDR1 is SGHNT and CDR2 is YYREEE (reference sequence). This CDR3 comprises 14 residues. The CDR3 nucleotides are TGTGCCAGCAGCTTGGCCGGTGGAGGCGGGGAGCTGTTTTTT. Translation gives CASSLAGGGGELFF.

V and J are TRBV2 and TRBJ1-4, with 8 bases fitting TRBD1. With 4 bases clipped from V and 6 bases from J, the junction kept 16 bases outside the gene matches. The CDR3 spans 18 residues. The germline V gene has CDR1 SNHLY and CDR2 FYNNEI. In DNA, the CDR3 is TGTGCCAGCAGTGTAGGGGGGCAGGGGGCACGAGTTTATGAAAAACTGTTTTTT. It encodes CASSVGGQGARVYEKLFF.

The chain links TRBV28 to TRBJ2-2, with 9 positions matching TRBD1. Germline CDR1 and CDR2: MDHEN and SYDVKM. There are 16 residues in the CDR3. J was trimmed by 3 bases and V by 2 bases; bases with no gene match: 4. The CDR3 loop is CASSLNRGPHTGELFF. Written as DNA, the CDR3 is TGTGCCAGCAGTTTAAACAGGGGGCCTCACACCGGGGAGCTGTTTTTT.

The chain is built from TRBV5-6 and TRBJ1-2, with no clear D. The V gene's germline CDR1 is SGHDT and CDR2 YYEEEE. Trimming shortened V by 1 base and J by 7 bases, and 11 bases separated the two germline ends. The CDR3 is 13 amino acids. The chain's CDR3 is CASSLLPGSGYTF. CDR3 DNA sequence: TGTGCCAGCAGCTTGTTACCCGGGAGTGGCTACACCTTC.

In this sample, this clone turned up once. In nucleotides, the CDR3 is TGTGCCAGCAGCCCCCAATCGGACACATCCTACGAGCAGTACTTC. As protein: CASSPQSDTSYEQYF. The chain is built from TRBV28 and TRBJ2-7; a possible D gene is TRBD1 (5 bases). V dropped 6 bases and J dropped 1 base, with 16 bases sitting between them. CDR3 length: 15 residues. Germline CDR1 MDHEN, CDR2 SYDVKM. The full variable domain, in which reference TRBV28 and TRBJ2-7 provide the parts outside the CDR3, is DVKVTQSSRYLVKRTGEKVFLECVQDMDHENMFWYRQDPGLGLRLIYFSYDVKMKEKGDIPEGYSVSREKKERFSLILESASTNQTSMYLCASSPQSDTSYEQYFGPGTRLTVT.

The chain carries TRBV6-1 and TRBJ2-7; D gene ambiguous. Looked up from germline, CDR1 is MNHNS and CDR2 is SASEGT. Trimming took off 8 bases at V and 0 bases at J, with 8 bases between the two ends. The CDR3 covers 12 residues. The chain's CDR3 is CASGVISYEQYF. CDR3 DNA: TGTGCCAGCGGTGTCATCTCCTACGAGCAGTACTTC.

V and J are TRBV2 and TRBJ2-7; TRBD1 aligns across 8 bases. The CDR3 loop spans 13 amino acids. The junction had 6 bases not matched to a gene; V was cut back by 6 bases and J by 5 bases. Germline V gene sequence: CDR1 SNHLY, CDR2 FYNNEI. The CDR3 is CASRTGVTDEQYF. In nucleotides, the CDR3 is TGTGCCAGCAGGACAGGGGTAACGGACGAGCAGTACTTC.

This sequence joins TRBV5-4 and TRBJ2-2, with 12 bases fitting TRBD2. This CDR3 has 17 residues. J was trimmed by 2 bases and V by 0 bases; bases with no gene match: 2. Germline V lookup: CDR1 SGHNT, CDR2 YYREEE (reference sequence). This CDR3 reads CASSLGTSGNNTGELFF. The CDR3 DNA is TGTGCCAGCAGCTTGGGGACTAGCGGGAATAACACCGGGGAGCTGTTTTTT.

The CDR3, as DNA: TGTGCCAGCAGTCCCAGCCCATTGGGCACCGGGGAGCTGTTTTTT. The encoded protein is CASSPSPLGTGELFF. This chain links TRBV11-3 with TRBJ2-2, with no clear D. V was cut by 6 bases and J by 4 bases, with 15 bases left in between. Per germline, CDR1 SGHNT and CDR2 YENEEA. There are 15 residues in the CDR3.

V usage is TRBV5-6 and J usage is TRBJ1-1; 7 bases fit TRBD1. V was clipped by 2 bases and J by 6 bases; unmatched bases: 10. The CDR3 has 15 residues. The V gene's germline CDR1 is SGHDT and CDR2 YYEEEE. This CDR3 is CASSFRTGVSSEAFF. The CDR3 DNA sequence: TGTGCCAGCAGCTTCAGGACAGGAGTATCGTCTGAAGCTTTCTTT.